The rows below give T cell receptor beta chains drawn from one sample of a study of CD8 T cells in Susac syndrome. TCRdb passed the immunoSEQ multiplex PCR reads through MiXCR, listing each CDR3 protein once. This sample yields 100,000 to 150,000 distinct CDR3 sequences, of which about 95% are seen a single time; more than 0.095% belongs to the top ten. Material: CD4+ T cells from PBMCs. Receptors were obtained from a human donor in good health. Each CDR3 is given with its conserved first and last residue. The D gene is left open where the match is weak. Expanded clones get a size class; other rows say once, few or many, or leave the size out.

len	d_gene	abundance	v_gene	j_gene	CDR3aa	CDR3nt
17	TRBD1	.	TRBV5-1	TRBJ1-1	CASSRTGQGAGGTEAFF	TGCGCCAGCAGCAGAACGGGACAGGGGGCCGGCGGCACTGAAGCTTTCTTT
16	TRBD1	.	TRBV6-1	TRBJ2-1	CASSEVFGTAYNEQFF	TGTGCCAGCAGTGAAGTTTTCGGGACAGCTTACAATGAGCAGTTCTTC
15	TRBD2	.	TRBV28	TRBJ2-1	CASSLPSGRRNEQFF	TGTGCCAGCAGTTTACCTAGCGGGAGGCGAAATGAGCAGTTCTTC
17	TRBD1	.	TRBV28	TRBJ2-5	CASSATSGGKAKETQYF	TGTGCCAGCAGTGCTACTTCAGGGGGAAAAGCTAAAGAGACCCAGTACTTC
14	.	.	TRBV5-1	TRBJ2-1	CASTQERSYNEQFF	TGCGCCAGCACCCAGGAGAGGAGCTACAATGAGCAGTTCTTC
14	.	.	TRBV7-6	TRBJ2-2	CASSRESPTGELFF	TGTGCCAGCAGCCGGGAGTCGCCCACCGGGGAGCTGTTTTTT
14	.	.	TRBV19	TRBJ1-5	CASSIAGDGQPQHF	TGTGCCAGTAGTATAGCAGGGGATGGTCAGCCCCAGCATTTT
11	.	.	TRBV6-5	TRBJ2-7	CASSSQYEQYF	TGTGCCAGCAGTTCTCAATACGAGCAGTACTTC
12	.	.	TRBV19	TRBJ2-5	CARNGSPETQYF	TGTGCCAGAAATGGGAGTCCAGAGACCCAGTACTTC
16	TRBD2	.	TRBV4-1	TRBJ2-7	CASRQDQGTTPYEQYF	TGCGCCAGCAGACAAGATCAAGGGACTACCCCGTACGAGCAGTACTTC
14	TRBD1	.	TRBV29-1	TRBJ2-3	CSVSGTASTDTQYF	TGCAGCGTTTCGGGGACAGCGAGCACAGATACGCAGTATTTT
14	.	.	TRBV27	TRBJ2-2	CASISLGAAGELFF	TGTGCCAGCATTTCGTTAGGGGCCGCCGGGGAGCTGTTTTTT
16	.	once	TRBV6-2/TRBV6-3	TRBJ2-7	CASSYLGTVNLYEQYF	TGTGCCAGCAGTTACTTGGGGACTGTCAACCTTTACGAGCAGTACTTC
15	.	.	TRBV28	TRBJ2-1	CAVPSTRDPYNEQFF	TGTGCCGTCCCCTCGACTAGGGACCCGTACAATGAGCAGTTCTTC
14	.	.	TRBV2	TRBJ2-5	CASSEARAWETQYF	TGTGCCAGCAGTGAAGCCAGGGCTTGGGAGACCCAGTACTTC
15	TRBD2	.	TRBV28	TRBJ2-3	CASSLAGGLPDTQYF	TGTGCCAGCAGCCTAGCGGGAGGCCTGCCAGATACGCAGTATTTT
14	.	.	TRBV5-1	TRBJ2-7	CASSLAVGSYEQYF	TGCGCCAGCAGCTTGGCAGTGGGATCCTACGAGCAGTACTTC
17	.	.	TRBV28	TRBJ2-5	CASSLDILSGSWETQYF	TGTGCCAGCAGTTTGGATATCCTTTCGGGGAGCTGGGAGACCCAGTACTTC
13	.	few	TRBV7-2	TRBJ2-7	CASSSSTGYEQYF	TGTGCCAGCAGCTCTTCGACTGGCTACGAGCAGTACTTC
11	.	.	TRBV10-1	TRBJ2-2	CASRGAGELFF	TGCGCCAGCAGGGGGGCCGGGGAGCTGTTTTTT
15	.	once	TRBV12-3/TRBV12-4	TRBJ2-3	CASSFRSSSRHTQYF	TGTGCCAGCAGTTTTAGATCATCTAGCCGACATACGCAGTATTTT
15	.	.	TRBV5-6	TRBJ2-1	CASSLQTASYNEQFF	TGTGCCAGCAGCTTACAGACAGCGTCCTACAATGAGCAGTTCTTC
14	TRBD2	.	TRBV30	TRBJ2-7	CAWTLRLAGGEQYF	TGTGCCTGGACCCTCAGACTAGCGGGAGGCGAGCAGTACTTC
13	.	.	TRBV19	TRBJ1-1	CASSMSSGTEAFF	TGTGCCAGTAGTATGTCGAGTGGCACTGAAGCTTTCTTT
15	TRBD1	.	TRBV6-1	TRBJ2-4	CASTSTGIGKNIQYF	TGTGCCAGCACCTCGACAGGGATCGGCAAAAACATTCAGTACTTC
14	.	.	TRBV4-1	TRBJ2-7	CASRGQGNLNEQYF	TGCGCCAGCAGGGGGCAGGGTAATTTGAACGAGCAGTACTTC
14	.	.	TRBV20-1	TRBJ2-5	CSARVSRAQETQYF	TGCAGTGCTAGGGTCAGCAGGGCACAAGAGACCCAGTACTTC
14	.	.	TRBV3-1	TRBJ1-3	CASSLTDSGNTIYF	TGTGCCAGCAGCCTCACCGACTCTGGAAACACCATATATTTT
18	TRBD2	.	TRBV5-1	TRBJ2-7	CASSPGLAGVGGRYEQYF	TGCGCCAGCAGCCCGGGACTAGCGGGAGTCGGCGGGCGGTACGAGCAGTACTTC
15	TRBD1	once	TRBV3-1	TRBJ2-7	CASSSIPGQGYEQYF	TGTGCCAGCAGCTCTATACCGGGACAGGGCTACGAGCAGTACTTC
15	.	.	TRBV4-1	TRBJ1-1	CASSQESQEWTEAFF	TGCGCCAGCAGCCAAGAATCGCAAGAGTGGACTGAAGCTTTCTTT
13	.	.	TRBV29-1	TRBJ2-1	CSVEGGQSNEQFF	TGCAGCGTTGAAGGAGGGCAGAGCAATGAGCAGTTCTTC
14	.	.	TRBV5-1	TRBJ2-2	CASSFSTNTGELFF	TGCGCCAGCAGCTTCTCTACGAACACCGGGGAGCTGTTTTTT
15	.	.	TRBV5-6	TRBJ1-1	CASSLAQRLNTEAFF	TGTGCCAGCAGCTTGGCGCAGAGACTGAACACTGAAGCTTTCTTT
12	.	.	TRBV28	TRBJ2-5	CASSSLRLSQYF	TGTGCCAGCAGTTCCCTTCGACTATCCCAGTACTTC
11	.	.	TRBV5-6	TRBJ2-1	CASTFGNEQFF	TGTGCCAGCACCTTTGGTAATGAGCAGTTCTTC
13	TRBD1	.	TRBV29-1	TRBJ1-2	CSVTDRGGNGYTF	TGCAGCGTTACCGACAGGGGCGGAAATGGCTACACCTTC
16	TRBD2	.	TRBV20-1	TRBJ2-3	CSARDPLAGVTDTQYF	TGCAGTGCTAGAGATCCCCTAGCGGGAGTCACAGATACGCAGTATTTT
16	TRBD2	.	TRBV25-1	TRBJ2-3	CASSEPLAGASDTQYF	TGTGCCAGCAGTGAACCCCTAGCGGGAGCCTCGGATACGCAGTATTTT
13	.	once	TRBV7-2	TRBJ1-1	CASSFSPNTEAFF	TGTGCCAGCAGCTTTAGTCCGAACACTGAAGCTTTCTTT
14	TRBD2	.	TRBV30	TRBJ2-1	CAWNTGGSYNEQFF	TGTGCCTGGAATACGGGAGGGTCCTACAATGAGCAGTTCTTC
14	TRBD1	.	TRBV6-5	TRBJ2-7	CASSRQGPYDEQYF	TGTGCCAGCAGTCGACAGGGCCCCTACGACGAGCAGTACTTC
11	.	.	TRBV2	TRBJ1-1	CASSTTTAAFF	TGTGCCAGCAGTACCACCACGGCAGCTTTCTTT
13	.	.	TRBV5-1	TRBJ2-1	CASSLAGTDEQFF	TGCGCCAGCAGCTTGGCAGGCACGGATGAGCAGTTCTTC
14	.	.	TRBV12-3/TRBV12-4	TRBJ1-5	CASSLGTPNQPQHF	TGTGCCAGCAGTCTCGGGACACCGAATCAGCCCCAGCATTTT
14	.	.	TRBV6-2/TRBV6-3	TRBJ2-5	CASSQGRGAETQYF	TGTGCCAGCAGCCAGGGCAGGGGGGCAGAGACCCAGTACTTC
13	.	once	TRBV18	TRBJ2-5	CASSPGPSETQYF	TGTGCCAGCTCACCAGGGCCCTCGGAGACCCAGTACTTC
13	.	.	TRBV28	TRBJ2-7	CASQGTPLYEQYF	TGTGCCAGCCAGGGGACCCCGCTTTACGAGCAGTACTTC
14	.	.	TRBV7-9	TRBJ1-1	CASNPPDWNTEAFF	TGTGCCAGCAACCCGCCCGATTGGAACACTGAAGCTTTCTTT
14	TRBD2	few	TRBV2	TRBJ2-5	CASRIRGGSETQYF	TGTGCCAGCAGAATCCGGGGGGGGTCGGAGACCCAGTACTTC
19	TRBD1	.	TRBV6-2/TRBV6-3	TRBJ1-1	CASSYTRTGQGMMNTEAFF	TGTGCCAGCAGTTACACCCGAACCGGACAGGGTATGATGAACACTGAAGCTTTCTTT
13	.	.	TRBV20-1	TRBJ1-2	CSPNAGTLYGYTF	TGCAGTCCCAACGCCGGGACGCTCTATGGCTACACCTTC
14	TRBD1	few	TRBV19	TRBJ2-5	CASSQGTVQETQYF	TGTGCCAGTAGTCAAGGGACAGTACAAGAGACCCAGTACTTC
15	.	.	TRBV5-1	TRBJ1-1	CASSLEGRRNTEAFF	TGCGCCAGCAGCTTGGAGGGACGGCGGAACACTGAAGCTTTCTTT
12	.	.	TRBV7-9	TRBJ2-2	CASSTHTGELFF	TGTGCCAGCAGCACACACACCGGGGAGCTGTTTTTT
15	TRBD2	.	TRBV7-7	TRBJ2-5	CASSPREGPTETQYF	TGTGCTAGCAGCCCAAGGGAGGGCCCCACAGAGACCCAGTACTTC
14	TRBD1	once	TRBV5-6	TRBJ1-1	CASSLTGGSTEAFF	TGTGCCAGCAGCCTGACAGGGGGCTCAACTGAAGCTTTCTTT
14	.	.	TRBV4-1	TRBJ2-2	CASRHSLGTGELFF	TGCGCCAGCAGACACTCTCTAGGGACCGGGGAGCTGTTTTTT
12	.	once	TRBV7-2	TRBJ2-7	CASSLPTHEQYF	TGTGCCAGCAGCCTCCCTACCCACGAGCAGTACTTC
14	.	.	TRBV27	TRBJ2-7	CASRSPVGSYEQYF	TGTGCCAGCCGGAGCCCCGTAGGCTCCTACGAGCAGTACTTC